This section outlines one T cell receptor (beta chain) sequence together with its context. The data belong to a study of radiotherapy plus CTLA-4 blockade in lung cancer. Looking at the study overall: Among enrolled patients, under 20% responded and roughly 31% achieved disease control.

Sequenced by immunoSEQ multiplex PCR; TCRdb stores in-frame clones only, minus some. The profile covers 80,000 or so clones, with around 76% appearing a single time and less than 4% taken by the ten largest. V was shortened by 3 bases and J by 0 bases, with 12 bases between the two germline ends. The CDR3 totals 16 residues. The germline V gene has CDR1 SEHNR and CDR2 FQNEAQ (reference sequence). The clonotype originates from a human donor with non-small cell lung cancer who had a partial response to radiotherapy plus ipilimumab. Some clones in this sample may be carry-over from other donors' samples. Here the sequenced sample was peripheral blood, taken from a patient treated with radiotherapy plus ipilimumab. The chain has TRBV7-9 and TRBJ2-1; possible D gene TRBD2, 6 bases. CDR3 protein: CASSFSGSSSYNEQFF. The CDR3 coding sequence is TGTGCCAGCAGCTTTAGCGGCTCGAGCTCCTACAATGAGCAGTTCTTC.